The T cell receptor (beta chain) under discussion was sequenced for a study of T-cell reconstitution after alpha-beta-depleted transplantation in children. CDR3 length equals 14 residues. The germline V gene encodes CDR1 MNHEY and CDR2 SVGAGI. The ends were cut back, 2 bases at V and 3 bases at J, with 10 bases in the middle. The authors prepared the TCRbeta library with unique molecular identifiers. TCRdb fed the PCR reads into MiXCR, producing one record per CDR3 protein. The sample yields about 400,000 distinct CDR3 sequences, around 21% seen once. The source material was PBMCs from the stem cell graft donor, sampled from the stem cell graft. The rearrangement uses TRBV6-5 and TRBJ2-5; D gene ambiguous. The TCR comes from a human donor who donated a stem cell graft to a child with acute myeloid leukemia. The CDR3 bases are TGTGCCAGCAGTTACCTAGGGCTCGAAGAGACCCAGTACTTC. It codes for CASSYLGLEETQYF.